This section outlines one T cell receptor (beta chain) sequence together with its context. An input of 0.5 to 1 ug of RNA was subjected to reverse transcription using random hexamers. TCRdb re-derived calls from the immunoSEQ multiplex PCR reads in MiXCR, one entry per CDR3 protein. The sample shows some 22,000 distinct CDR3 sequences, more than 85% of them seen only once. These data originate in a study of CD8 T cells in Susac syndrome. V was cut by 6 bases and J by 4 bases, with 17 bases left in between. Germline V lookup: CDR1 SQVTM, CDR2 ANQGSEA. This CDR3 is 14 amino acids long. Sequenced sample: CD8+ T cells from PBMCs. The TCR originated in a human donor in good health. This chain connects TRBV29-1 to TRBJ2-3; D possibly corresponds to TRBD1 (5 bases). The CDR3 sequence is CSVRLGVGPDTQYF. In DNA, the CDR3 is TGCAGCGTCCGGCTAGGGGTCGGCCCAGATACGCAGTATTTT.